This TCR beta chain was captured by sequencing in a study of cytomegalovirus exposure and HLA in healthy donors (dated by TCRdb to 2016 to 2017). In terms of the full investigation: According to an earlier analysis of several hundred of the donors, about 179 million T cells yielded some 110 million unique TCR beta sequences and less than 300 Gb of sequence data. An early release that covered fewer than 800 HLA-typed donors contained approximately 300 gigabases of sequencing data and tens of millions of unique TCR sequences. Of the roughly 400 genotyped donors, 80% to 90% were placed in the genetic ancestry cluster associated with self-reported Caucasian donors. The study aimed to test whether cataloging public T cell receptors could reveal signatures of past pathogen exposure. The study profiled the T cell repertoires of 500 to 800 subjects by immunosequencing and related them to cytomegalovirus serostatus. In addition to the first cohort of roughly 670 subjects, a separate validation cohort of approximately 110 different subjects was used. To predict cytomegalovirus infection status, the study brought together high-throughput TCR immunosequencing, statistical association of individual TCRs with disease status, and machine learning. A later analysis re-examined previously published TCR beta repertoires from 610 or so donors and added high-resolution HLA genotyping to investigate patterns of TCR occurrence. The later analysis used no new phenotypic data to find candidate immune exposures, relying instead on TCR beta sequences and their occurrence across donors. To decide whether each TCR beta V gene segment behaved as functional or pseudogenic, an earlier analysis of over 500 of the donors relied on high-throughput TCR beta sequencing. Donor age, sex, ethnicity and CMV serostatus were compiled alongside the repertoire data. Genome-wide SNP genotypes for about 65% of the 666 donors were used in a later genetic analysis, which treated that subset as a discovery cohort. All discovery cohort repertoires had been generated on a single sequencing platform. HLA typing covered class I and class II loci at four-digit resolution. Typing coverage differed by locus: A, B, C, DRB1 and DQB1 were typed in roughly 629-630 donors, DQA1 in 500 to 550, DPA1 in some 570, and DPB1 in 472. Roughly five DR-DQ haplotypes were handled as single units for association and clustering, since linkage in the cohort was strong. Among about 370 genotyped donors of the cohort, an average of approximately 240,000 unique TCR beta nucleotide sequences was sequenced per donor, of which roughly 18% were non-productive. Overall results and qualifications from the work: The classifier was reported to diagnose cytomegalovirus status with high specificity and sensitivity in both the original cohort and the validation cohort. Correlated functional status among segregating V segments might be attributable to linkage disequilibrium, but an unknown experimental factor could not be ruled out. In vitro tests confirmed that a few of the cytomegalovirus-associated TCR beta chains recognize cytomegalovirus antigens. Around 16 rarely observed V segments, including chromosome 9 orphons, were excluded from the earlier analysis of about 500 of the donors because counts were too low. Because HLA typing was missing for some donors at each locus, association tests included only the typed subset. In a later analysis, most CMV-associated TCR beta chains were found to appear HLA-restricted, with HLA associations seemingly driven largely by CMV exposure. Most TCR sequences were seen in very few donors, while some public TCRs were found in many individuals. Specific HLA alleles were associated with around 18,000 TCR beta sequences at a false discovery rate of 0.05 in a later analysis. Roughly uniform sequencing depth across donors was assumed in presence/absence analyses, although this assumption may not hold. The cohort was sequenced for TCR beta chains only, and without alpha or paired-chain data the features that could be detected were limited. In a later analysis, several top co-occurrence clusters were reported to appear linked to parvovirus B19, influenza, CMV and Epstein-Barr virus. Compared with equally common non-associated chains, HLA-associated TCR beta chains in a later analysis were more clonally expanded and had lower generation probabilities. Strong co-occurrence of HLA alleles, especially DR and DQ, made assigning TCR associations to individual alleles difficult. The study listed approximately 150 TCR beta chains as associated with cytomegalovirus. It was suggested by the authors that the approach could potentially be generalized to other disease states and immunological phenotypes. V-gene and J-gene trimming of TCR beta chains was associated with a missense DCLRE1C variant in a later genetic analysis, and the association was replicated in an independent cohort. Broadly in line with IMGT annotations, most TCR beta V segments showed up in productive rearrangements about 87% or about 30% of the time in an earlier analysis of several hundred of the donors. CMV serostatus was the only immune exposure information available for the cohort. A cluster of highly shared sequence variants was judged likely to be a technical artifact of the sequencing pipeline. A later genetic analysis reported fewer N-insertions in productive TCRs among donors in an Asian-associated ancestry cluster than the 666-donor mean. A further reported finding was that TCR beta sequences accurately predicted the HLA-A and HLA-B alleles for most subjects in the first cohort. Because the 87-base-pair reads could not distinguish some IMGT-functional V segments, including TRBV6-2 and TRBV6-3, those segments were excluded. A later analysis found that TCR association rates varied across HLA loci, with DRB1 alleles showing the most associated TCRs and HLA-C alleles the fewest.

Notes on this clone: The antigen this receptor binds is unknown. Per-base qualities were not stored, and no clone one base away is much larger.

Libraries were prepared through the immunoSEQ multiplex PCR assay. The multiplex PCR relied on a mix of 60 forward primers for TCR Vbeta segments and 13 reverse primers for TCR Jbeta segments. The CDR3 region of rearranged TCR beta genes was amplified from genomic DNA with a multiplex PCR assay. On the Illumina HiSeq System, the amplified TCR beta libraries were sequenced as 87-base-pair reads. From the authors' description of their analysis: A later analysis counted around 72 million unique TCR beta chains across the 670 or so repertoires, and around 9.9 million of these chains were shared by at least two donors. A nearest-neighbor algorithm error-corrected the raw reads and collapsed the reads into unique sequences, merging closely related sequences to remove PCR and sequencing errors. To assign V, D and J gene segments, CDR3 sequences were aligned to IMGT reference sequences. For a sequence to be retained, a match of at least six nucleotides to both a V gene segment and a J gene segment was required. A rearrangement counted as productive if the CDR3 had no stop codons and remained in frame with V and J, and every other rearrangement counted as non-productive. Following IMGT convention, CDR3 was defined as the stretch from the second conserved V-encoded cysteine up to the conserved J-encoded phenylalanine. The earlier analysis of around 640 of the donors excluded sequences that lacked an unambiguous match to a single V gene segment. An earlier analysis of about 590 of the donors classified V segments as functional when productive rearrangements were above 56.7% and as segregating when the standard deviation between donors was above 5%. To diagnose cytomegalovirus status from the catalog of TCR beta chain sequences, a statistical classification framework was built. A later analysis assigned V and J genes by comparing TCR nucleotide sequences with IMGT/GENE-DB human TR gene sequences. In a later analysis, CDR3 sequences and most-parsimonious VDJ recombination scenarios were assigned using the TCRdist pipeline. In a later analysis, each TCR beta chain was defined by its CDR3 amino acid sequence together with its V-gene family, and reads lacking a unique V-gene family were excluded. As a way to deal with suspected cross-contamination and a sequencing artifact, a later analysis dropped under 600 nucleotide sequences that were highly shared and had low generation probability. In a later analysis, a clonal expansion index for each public chain was calculated from normalized within-repertoire ranks of inferred template counts. A later analysis computed generation probabilities with a VDJ recombination model fitted to out-of-frame rearrangements, and checked the results against IGoR. In a later analysis, TCR-TCR, TCR-HLA and TCR-CMV co-occurrence was scored with hypergeometric tests, and a repertoire-size bias correction was applied to TCR pairs. A later analysis estimated false discovery rates by permuting HLA or CMV assignments 20 times. A later analysis grouped co-occurring TCRs with DBSCAN, adding TCRdist sequence similarity when clustering within HLA-allele-positive subsets. For co-occurrence clustering, repertoires with fewer than 30,000 or more than 120,000 public chains were excluded, along with roughly 5 repertoires with anomalous nucleotide sharing. TCRdb took this table from immuneACCESS and kept in-frame rearrangements with V and J called. Such tables lack part of the clones; where checked against another copy, unresolved V genes explain under half of the gap, and the rest is unexplained. The DNA was the basis for D and trimming; V, J and clone size are from that table. For this sample there are some 170,000 clones; around 81% appear just once. The ten most abundant clones make up over 4.5% of the sample.

In total, roughly 670 healthy bone marrow donors made up the cohort. Cohort members were all nominally healthy when sampled, although unrecorded immune exposures were likely present. The donor tested CMV seropositive, placing the donor among the roughly 270 seropositive members of the cohort. Each donor provided a peripheral blood sample, and peripheral blood mononuclear cells were used for TCR beta sequencing. Genomic DNA was extracted from the blood cell samples with the Qiagen DNeasy Blood Extraction Kit. V lost 9 bases and J lost 1 base, and the count of bases not matched to a germline gene is 16. The CDR3 sequence holds 18 residues, the cysteine and phenylalanine included. The only DNA kept is the CDR3, 54 bases in frame from the first base. Sequences ENHRY (CDR1) and SYGVKD (CDR2) are obtained from the germline V gene.

This clonotype was obtained from a woman between 18 and 29 years old in good health and CMV-seropositive. The chain is encoded by TRBV10-3 joined to TRBJ2-1, and TRBD2 matches 9 of the central bases. What was sequenced was PBMCs. At the DNA level, the sequence is TGTGCCATTCGAGGTGGAGCGGGGGGCAACGGGTCCTACAATGAGCAGTTCTTC. The translation is CAIRGGAGGNGSYNEQFF.